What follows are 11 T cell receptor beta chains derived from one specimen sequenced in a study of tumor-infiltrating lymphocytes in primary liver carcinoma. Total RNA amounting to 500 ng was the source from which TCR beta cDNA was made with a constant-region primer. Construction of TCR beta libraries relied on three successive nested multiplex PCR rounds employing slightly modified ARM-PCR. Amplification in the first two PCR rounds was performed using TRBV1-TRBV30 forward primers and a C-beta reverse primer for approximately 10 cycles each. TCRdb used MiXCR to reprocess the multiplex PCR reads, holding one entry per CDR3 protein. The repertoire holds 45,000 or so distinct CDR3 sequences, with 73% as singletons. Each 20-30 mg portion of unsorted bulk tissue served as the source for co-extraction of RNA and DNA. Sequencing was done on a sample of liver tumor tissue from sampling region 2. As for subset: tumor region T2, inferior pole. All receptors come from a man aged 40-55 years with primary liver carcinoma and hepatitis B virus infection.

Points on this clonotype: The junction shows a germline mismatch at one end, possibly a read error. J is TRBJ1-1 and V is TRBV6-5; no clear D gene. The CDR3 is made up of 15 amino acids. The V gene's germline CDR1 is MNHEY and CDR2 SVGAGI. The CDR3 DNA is TGTGACAGCAGTTGCGTTAGAAAGAGTGGCACTGAAGCTTTCTTT. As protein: CDSSCVRKSGTEAFF.

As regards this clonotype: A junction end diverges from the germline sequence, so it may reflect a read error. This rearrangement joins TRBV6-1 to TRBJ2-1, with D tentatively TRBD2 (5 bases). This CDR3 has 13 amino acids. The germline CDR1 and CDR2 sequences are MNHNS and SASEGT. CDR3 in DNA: TGTGCCAACAGTGACGGGGTAAGGAATGAGCAGTTCTTC. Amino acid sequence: CANSDGVRNEQFF.

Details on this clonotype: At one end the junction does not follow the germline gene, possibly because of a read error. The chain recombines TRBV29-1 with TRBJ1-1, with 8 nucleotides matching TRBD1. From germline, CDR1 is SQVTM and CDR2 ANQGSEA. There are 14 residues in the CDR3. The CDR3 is CSVEEWTGRTEVFF. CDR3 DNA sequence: TGTAGCGTTGAAGAATGGACAGGGAGGACTGAAGTTTTCTTT.

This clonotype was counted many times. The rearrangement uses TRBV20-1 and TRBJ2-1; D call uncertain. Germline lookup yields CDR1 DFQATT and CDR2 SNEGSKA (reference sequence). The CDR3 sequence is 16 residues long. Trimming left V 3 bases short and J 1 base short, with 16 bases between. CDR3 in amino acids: CSARPLAVLSYNEQFF. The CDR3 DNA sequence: TGCAGTGCTAGGCCCCTGGCGGTCCTATCCTACAATGAGCAGTTCTTC.

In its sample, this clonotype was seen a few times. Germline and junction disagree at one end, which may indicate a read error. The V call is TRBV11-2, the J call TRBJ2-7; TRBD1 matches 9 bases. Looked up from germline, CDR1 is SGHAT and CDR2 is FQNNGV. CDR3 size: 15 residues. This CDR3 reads CASSLRWTGENEQHF. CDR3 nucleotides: TGTGCCAGCAGCTTACGGTGGACAGGGGAAAACGAACAGCACTTC.

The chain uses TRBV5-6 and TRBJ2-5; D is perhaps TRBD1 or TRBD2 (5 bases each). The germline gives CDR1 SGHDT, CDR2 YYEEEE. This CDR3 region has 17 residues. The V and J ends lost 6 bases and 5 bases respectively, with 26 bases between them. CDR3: CASNRRWVARGGETQYF. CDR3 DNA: TGTGCCAGCAATCGAAGGTGGGTGGCGAGGGGCGGGGAGACCCAGTACTTC.

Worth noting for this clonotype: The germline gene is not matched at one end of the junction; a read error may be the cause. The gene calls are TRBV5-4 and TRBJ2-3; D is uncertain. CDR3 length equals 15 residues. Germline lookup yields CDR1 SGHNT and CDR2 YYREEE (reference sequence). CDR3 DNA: TGTGCCGGCAGCTTGGCAGAAAGTGGTACAGATACGCTGTATTTT. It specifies CAGSLAESGTDTLYF.

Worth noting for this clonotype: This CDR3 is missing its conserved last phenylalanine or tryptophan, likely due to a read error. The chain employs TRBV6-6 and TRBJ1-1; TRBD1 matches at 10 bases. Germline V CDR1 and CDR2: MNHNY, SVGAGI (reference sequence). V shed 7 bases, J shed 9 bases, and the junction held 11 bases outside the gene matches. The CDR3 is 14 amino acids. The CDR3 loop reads CASNGTGVRTKAFS. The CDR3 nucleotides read TGTGCCAGCAATGGGACAGGGGTAAGGACTAAAGCTTTCTCT.

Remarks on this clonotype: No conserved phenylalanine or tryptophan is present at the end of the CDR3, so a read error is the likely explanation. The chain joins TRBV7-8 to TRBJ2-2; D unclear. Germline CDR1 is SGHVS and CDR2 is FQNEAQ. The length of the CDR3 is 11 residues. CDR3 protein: CTSSPGGELFL. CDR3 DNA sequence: TGTACCAGCAGCCCCGGTGGGGAGCTGTTTCTT.

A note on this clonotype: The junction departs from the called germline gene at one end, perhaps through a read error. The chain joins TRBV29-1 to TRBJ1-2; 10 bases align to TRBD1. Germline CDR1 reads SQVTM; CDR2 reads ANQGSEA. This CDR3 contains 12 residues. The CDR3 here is CSAGQGTYGYTF. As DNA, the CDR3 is TGCAGCGCGGGACAGGGGACATATGGCTATACCTTC.

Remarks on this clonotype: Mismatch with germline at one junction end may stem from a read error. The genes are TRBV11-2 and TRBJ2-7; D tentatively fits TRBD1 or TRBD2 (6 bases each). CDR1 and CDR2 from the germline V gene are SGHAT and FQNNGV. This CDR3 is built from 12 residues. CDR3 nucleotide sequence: TGTGTCAGTAGTCCCGGGGGCTACGAGCACTACTTC. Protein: CVSSPGGYEHYF.